This T cell receptor (beta chain) stems from a study of OX40 agonist ivuxolimab in advanced cancers. Study-wide findings and caveats: Partial responders receiving 0.1-3.0 mg/kg showed among the lowest clonal expansion.

Generated by immunoSEQ multiplex PCR, the TCRdb table keeps only in-frame clones and is missing some. This repertoire shows under 50,000 clones, around 87% found once; its top ten account for about 15%. To note about this clone: The antigen remains undetermined.

The CDR3 loop spans 13 amino acids. Trimming removed 6 bases at V and 2 bases at J, with 8 bases between. Germline CDR1 is MNHEY and CDR2 is SVGAGI. Systemic immunosuppression or autoimmune disease history was grounds to exclude patients. Sequenced material: CD4+ or CD8+ T cells sorted from blood, taken in a trial of the OX40 agonist ivuxolimab. This TCR was sampled from an adult with an advanced solid tumor such as melanoma, head and neck, liver or kidney cancer. The V gene is TRBV6-5, the J gene TRBJ2-1; no firm D call. CDR3 protein: CASRSAPYNEQFF. The CDR3 nucleotides are TGTGCCAGCAGGTCTGCGCCCTACAATGAGCAGTTCTTC.